A single sample gave rise to the 14 T cell receptor beta chains below, sequenced in a study of CD8+ T cells in alopecia areata. As the sequencing template, cDNA was produced by extracting RNA and reverse transcribing it. Measured with immunoSEQ multiplex PCR; TCRdb has only the in-frame clones, and not every one. The profile covers 110,000 or so clones, with roughly three fifths appearing a single time and about 3.7% taken by the ten largest. As for treatment: oral pan-JAK inhibitor, 5-10 mg twice daily. Specimen: CD4+ T cells sorted from blood, collected at week 24, from a patient treated with tofacitinib. The source is a human donor with alopecia areata.

This clone was recorded a few times. The rearrangement joins TRBV5-6 to TRBJ1-4, with D maybe TRBD1 (6 bases). From germline, CDR1 is SGHDT and CDR2 YYEEEE. Trimming removed 4 bases at V and 8 bases at J, with 12 bases between. The length of the CDR3 is 13 residues. The DNA for the CDR3 is TGTGCCAGCAGCAACAGGGTAGAAGAAAAACTGTTTTTT. This encodes CASSNRVEEKLFF.

This clone came up a few times. The chain couples TRBV4-2 to TRBJ1-4; no clear D gene. With 0 bases removed from V and 5 bases from J, the gap between germline ends came to 7 bases. The CDR3 contains 14 residues. CDR1 is LGHNA, CDR2 YNFKEQ, per germline. CDR3 loop: CASSQDRKNEKLFF. The CDR3 DNA follows: TGTGCCAGCAGCCAAGACAGAAAGAATGAAAAACTGTTTTTT.

The chain carries TRBV30 and TRBJ2-5, with TRBD1 as a possible D gene (6 bases). Germline-derived CDR1 and CDR2 are GTSNPN and SVGIG (reference sequence). Trimming stripped 3 bases from V and 6 bases from J, with 11 bases between. The CDR3 runs to 12 residues. CDR3 region: CAWSRWGQTQYF. The CDR3 DNA reads as TGTGCCTGGAGCAGGTGGGGGCAGACCCAGTACTTC.

The chain uses TRBV30 and TRBJ1-2; 7 bases agree with TRBD1. From germline, CDR1 is GTSNPN and CDR2 SVGIG (reference sequence). The CDR3 is 12 amino acids. The junction had 5 bases not matched to a gene; V was cut back by 1 base and J by 9 bases. CDR3 in amino acids: CAWSGDRRSYTF. DNA of the CDR3: TGTGCCTGGAGTGGGGACAGAAGAAGCTACACCTTC.

The chain has TRBV6-5 and TRBJ1-6; no clear D gene. V was shortened by 2 bases and J by 7 bases, with 6 bases between the two germline ends. Germline CDR1 reads MNHEY; CDR2 reads SVGAGI. The CDR3 is 13 amino acids. The CDR3 sequence: CASSYNGNSPLHF. The CDR3 coding sequence is TGTGCCAGCAGTTACAACGGCAATTCACCCCTCCACTTT.

This clone was seen ten or more times. The chain uses TRBV13 and TRBJ2-3, with TRBD2 as a possible D gene (5 bases). The CDR3 consists of 15 residues. Trimming removed 2 bases at V and 2 bases at J, with 11 bases between. Germline CDR1 reads PRHDT; CDR2 reads FYEKMQ (reference sequence). The DNA of the CDR3 is TGTGCCAGCAGCTTACGGGGTACCTTCACAGATACGCAGTATTTT. Translated: CASSLRGTFTDTQYF.

This clone was observed a few times. The J gene is TRBJ1-2, the V gene TRBV29-1, with 8 bases that match TRBD1. The CDR3 is 13 residues long. The germline CDR1 and CDR2 sequences are SQVTM and ANQGSEA. The V and J ends lost 6 bases and 3 bases, in that order; junction bases with no gene match: 6. The CDR3 bases are TGCAGCGTCCAACGACAGGGGCACTATGGCTACACCTTC. This codes for CSVQRQGHYGYTF.

This chain uses TRBV7-9 with TRBJ1-6, with 11 bases identical to TRBD1. Germline V gene data show CDR1 as SEHNR and CDR2 as FQNEAQ (reference sequence). The CDR3 runs to 16 residues. V lost 5 bases, J lost 6 bases, and 6 bases stayed unmatched. CDR3 DNA: TGTGCCAGCAGCCCCCGGACAGGGGGCGGTAATTCACCCCTCCACTTT. Translation: CASSPRTGGGNSPLHF.

The CDR3 sequence: CASSLEGRRGDTIYF. For the CDR3, the DNA is TGTGCCAGCAGCTTAGAGGGACGGCGAGGGGACACCATATATTTT. The chain joins TRBV11-3 to TRBJ1-3; D perhaps matches TRBD1 (5 bases). CDR1 and CDR2 (germline): SGHNT, YENEEA. The CDR3 sequence is 15 residues long. The V gene lost 0 bases and the J gene lost 8 bases, with 14 bases spanning the gap.

The chain carries TRBV5-1 and TRBJ2-5; D may correspond to TRBD1 or TRBD2 (5 bases each). CDR1 and CDR2 from the germline V gene are SGHRS and YFSETQ. Deletions cut 1 base from V and 1 base from J, with 8 bases between. This CDR3 is built from 14 residues. The DNA for the CDR3 is TGCGCCAGCAGCTTGTTTGGGGGCCAAGAGACCCAGTACTTC. This translates into CASSLFGGQETQYF.

This clone has a handful of counts. Other nucleotide sequences in the sample specify the same CDR3. The CDR3 reads CAISDRDGGYTF. In DNA, the CDR3 is TGTGCCATCAGTGACAGGGACGGTGGCTACACCTTC. This chain uses TRBV10-3 with TRBJ1-2; tentatively, D is TRBD1 (5 bases). The CDR3 covers 12 residues. V was clipped by 3 bases and J by 7 bases, with 9 bases between them. From germline, CDR1 is ENHRY and CDR2 SYGVKD.

The rearrangement uses TRBV30 and TRBJ1-1, with D unclear. This CDR3 has 13 amino acids. Germline values: CDR1 GTSNPN, CDR2 SVGIG (reference sequence). Trimming shortened V by 7 bases and J by 5 bases, and 17 bases separated the two germline ends. The CDR3 DNA is TGTGCCTCATCTAGAGCTTTAGGTACTGAAGCTTTCTTT. It yields the protein CASSRALGTEAFF.

V usage is TRBV4-1 and J usage is TRBJ2-2, with TRBD2 matching over 7 bases. V trimming: 3 bases; J trimming: 3 bases; junction bases outside the gene matches: 4. Germline V gives CDR1 MGHRA, CDR2 YSYEKL. The CDR3 is 15 amino acids. The CDR3 is CASSQGLADTGELFF. CDR3 sequence (DNA): TGCGCCAGCAGCCAGGGGCTAGCGGACACCGGGGAGCTGTTTTTT.

The V gene is TRBV11-2, the J gene TRBJ2-7; 11 bases align to TRBD2. V shed 5 bases and J 3 bases; nucleotides not matched to a gene: 6. The CDR3 covers 15 residues. Germline CDR1 SGHAT, CDR2 FQNNGV. The CDR3 sequence: CASSPLAGGHYEQYF. CDR3 coding DNA: TGTGCCAGCAGCCCGTTAGCGGGGGGGCACTACGAGCAGTACTTC. Full variable domain (remainder filled in from reference TRBV11-2 and TRBJ2-7): EAGVAQSPRYKIIEKRQSVAFWCNPISGHATLYWYQQILGQGPKLLIQFQNNGVVDDSQLPKDRFSAERLKGVDSTLKIQPAKLEDSAVYLCASSPLAGGHYEQYFGPGTRLTVT.